Each of the 15 T cell receptor beta chains below was sequenced from the same sample in a study of CD8+CD57+ T cells in acquired aplastic anemia. Sequencing involved patients with CD8+CD57+ cell expansion previously shown by flow cytometry. The template used for profiling TCR beta VDJ and CDR3 was genomic DNA. TCRdb independently ran MiXCR on the reads; one entry per CDR3 protein. The sample contains about 190,000 distinct CDR3 sequences, around 45% of which appear only once. What was sequenced was sorted CD4+, CD8+, or CD8+CD57+ T cells (not recorded which) from PBMCs. All receptors come from a human donor with aplastic anemia.

The V call is TRBV29-1, the J call TRBJ1-3; perhaps TRBD1 as D (5 bases). Trimming shortened V by 6 bases and J by 3 bases, and 24 bases separated the two germline ends. Germline V gene lookup returns CDR1 SQVTM and CDR2 ANQGSEA. The CDR3 totals 17 residues. In DNA form, the CDR3 reads TGCAGCGTAATTGAATGGATCGGGGCTGGTAGTGGAAACACCATATATTTT. This encodes CSVIEWIGAGSGNTIYF.

This clonotype was seen a handful of times. This rearrangement joins TRBV3-1 to TRBJ2-1, with 12 bases fitting TRBD2. CDR1 LGHDT and CDR2 YNNKEL come from the germline V gene (reference sequence). CDR3 length: 15 amino acids. J gave up 8 bases and V 3 bases, and 5 bases lay outside the gene matches. CDR3 nucleotide sequence: TGTGCCAGCAGCCAGACTAGCGGGAGTCATCATGAGCAGTTCTTC. Amino acids: CASSQTSGSHHEQFF.

The genes are TRBV5-1 and TRBJ2-3; D unclear. CDR1 is SGHRS and CDR2 is YFSETQ in the germline V gene. CDR3 length: 14 residues. Trimming removed 3 bases at V and 3 bases at J, with 11 bases between. CDR3 loop: CASSWLGPTDTQYF. CDR3 in DNA: TGCGCCAGCAGCTGGTTAGGACCTACAGATACGCAGTATTTT.

This sequence joins TRBV24-1 and TRBJ2-7; TRBD2 matches at 9 bases. The trim removed 2 bases at V and 1 base at J, leaving 11 bases unmatched. CDR1 KGHDR and CDR2 SFDVKD come from the germline V gene. The CDR3 has 18 amino acids. CDR3 amino acids: CATSDWTSVVTGSYEQYF. The CDR3 DNA sequence: TGTGCCACCAGTGATTGGACTAGCGTCGTGACAGGTTCCTACGAGCAGTACTTC.

This clonotype was observed a few times. The chain's CDR3 is CASSLLSHNEKLFF. The DNA of the CDR3 is TGTGCCAGCAGCTTACTCAGCCATAATGAAAAACTGTTTTTT. The chain uses TRBV5-5 and TRBJ1-4; D is undetermined. V was shortened by 2 bases and J by 4 bases, with 9 bases between the two germline ends. CDR3 length: 14 residues. The germline V gene has CDR1 SGHKS and CDR2 YYEKEE (reference sequence).

The chain carries TRBV15 and TRBJ2-7; D perhaps matches TRBD2 (6 bases). V was trimmed by 10 bases and J by 1 base, leaving 14 bases between them. Looked up from germline, CDR1 is LNHNV and CDR2 is YYDKDF (reference sequence). This CDR3 comprises 13 residues. The CDR3 is CAMSPGVSYEQYF. CDR3 DNA sequence: TGTGCCATGAGTCCGGGGGTATCCTACGAGCAGTACTTC. The whole variable domain, filled in from reference TRBV15 and TRBJ2-7, reads DAMVIQNPRYQVTQFGKPVTLSCSQTLNHNVMYWYQQKSSQAPKLLFHYYDKDFNNEADTPDNFQSRRPNTSFCFLDIRSPGLGDTAMYLCAMSPGVSYEQYFGPGTRLTVT.

The chain uses TRBV29-1 and TRBJ2-3; D is ambiguous. V lost 6 bases, J lost 11 bases, and 18 bases lay in between. Germline loops: CDR1 SQVTM, CDR2 ANQGSEA. The CDR3 spans 12 residues. The CDR3, as DNA: TGCAGCGTGATCCCTGGGAACGCGAAGCAGTATTTT. Encoded protein: CSVIPGNAKQYF.

The V and J genes are TRBV15 and TRBJ2-2; no clear D. This CDR3 is 13 amino acids long. Trimming shortened V by 0 bases and J by 11 bases, and 10 bases separated the two germline ends. Germline V gene sequence: CDR1 LNHNV, CDR2 YYDKDF (reference sequence). CDR3 amino acids: CATSRDDPHELFF. The DNA for the CDR3 is TGTGCCACCAGCAGAGATGATCCCCACGAGCTGTTTTTT.

The chain links TRBV20-1 to TRBJ1-2; D ambiguous. Germline assignment: CDR1 DFQATT and CDR2 SNEGSKA (reference sequence). CDR3 size: 11 residues. Trimming shortened V by 5 bases and J by 4 bases, and 8 bases separated the two germline ends. The CDR3 protein is CSAFESYGYTF. CDR3 coding DNA: TGCAGTGCTTTTGAGTCCTATGGCTACACCTTC.

Only one count was recorded for this clonotype. This may arise from a read error, as a much more abundant clone is one base away. The rearrangement uses TRBV11-1 and TRBJ2-2, with D possibly matching TRBD2 (6 bases). Germline CDR1 and CDR2: SGHAT and FQDESV (reference sequence). The CDR3 has 17 residues. The CDR3 loop is CASSLRWRGLNTRELFF. The CDR3 nucleotides read TGTGCCAGCAGCTTACGCTGGAGGGGTTTGAACACCAGGGAGCTGTTTTTT.

The V and J genes are TRBV28 and TRBJ1-1, with D possibly being TRBD1 (5 bases). V was clipped by 6 bases and J by 8 bases, with 13 bases between them. The CDR3 covers 12 residues. The germline gives CDR1 MDHEN, CDR2 SYDVKM. The CDR3 sequence is CASRQGDAEAFF. The CDR3 DNA is TGTGCCAGCAGGCAAGGGGATGCGGAAGCTTTCTTT.

This clonotype has just one count. A much more abundant neighbour one base away suggests this may be a read error. CDR3 loop: CASSLGGSICEQYF. The CDR3 DNA reads as TGTGCCAGCAGCTTGGGCGGGAGTATCTGCGAGCAGTACTTC. The rearrangement links TRBV5-4 to TRBJ2-7, with TRBD2 matching 7 bases. This CDR3 region has 14 residues. Germline lookup yields CDR1 SGHNT and CDR2 YYREEE (reference sequence). The junction had 6 bases not matched to a gene; V was cut back by 0 bases and J by 6 bases. The full variable domain, rest sourced from reference TRBV5-4 and TRBJ2-7, is ETGVTQSPTHLIKTRGQQVTLRCSSQSGHNTVSWYQQALGQGPQFIFQYYREEENGRGNFPPRFSGLQFPNYSSELNVNALELDDSALYLCASSLGGSICEQYFGPGTRLTVT.

The V gene is TRBV20-1, the J gene TRBJ1-6, with D unclear. Germline CDR1 reads DFQATT; CDR2 reads SNEGSKA (reference sequence). V was trimmed by 6 bases and J by 5 bases, leaving 14 bases between them. CDR3 length equals 14 residues. The CDR3 nucleotides read TGCAGTGCCTCACCGGGCAGAGATAATTCACCCCTCCACTTT. Translation: CSASPGRDNSPLHF.

DNA for the CDR3: TGTGCCAGTAGTAACCAGGGTTGGTACAATGAGCAGTTCTTC. This gives the protein CASSNQGWYNEQFF. This sequence joins TRBV19 and TRBJ2-1; tentative D call: TRBD1 (5 bases). V was cut by 4 bases and J by 4 bases, with 11 bases left in between. Germline V gene sequence: CDR1 LNHDA, CDR2 SQIVND (reference sequence). This CDR3 region has 14 residues.

This clonotype was found once. The chain recombines TRBV5-5 with TRBJ2-7; 11 positions match TRBD2. This CDR3 contains 14 residues. CDR1 is SGHKS, CDR2 YYEKEE, per germline (reference sequence). Trimming cost V 5 bases and J 11 bases; bases outside gene matches: 12. The CDR3, as DNA: TGTGCCAGCAGTAATCCGGGACTAGCGGAGGAGAAGTACTTC. This codes for CASSNPGLAEEKYF.